Listed here is a single TCR beta chain. Deletions cut 0 bases from V and 3 bases from J, with 12 bases between. CDR1 is MNHEY and CDR2 is SVGAGI in the germline V gene. The CDR3 loop spans 15 amino acids. TCRdb keeps only in-frame clones here, not all; method: immunoSEQ multiplex PCR. The repertoire holds tens of thousands of clones, with 90% to 95% as singletons. The sample is drawn from a study of T cell changes during pregnancy in multiple sclerosis. The gene calls are TRBV6-5 and TRBJ2-7; D unresolved. The starting material was peripheral blood, obtained in the third trimester of pregnancy. The receptor was isolated from a female donor in good health, enrolled as a control in a pregnancy study. CDR3 nucleotides: TGTGCCAGCAGTTACTCGACAAGTTCCCTCTACGAGCAGTACTTC. It yields the protein CASSYSTSSLYEQYF.